This T cell receptor beta chain was profiled in a study of T-cell memory formation after mild COVID-19. Across the whole study: The study found TCR clusters largely donor specific.

In regard to this clonotype: Its antigen is undetermined.

Via MiXCR, TCRdb re-called the 5' RACE reads, giving one row per CDR3 protein. The sample holds roughly 600,000 distinct CDR3 sequences, roughly 18% seen once. Trimming removed 2 bases from V and 4 bases from J, with 15 bases in between. The CDR3 covers 15 residues. CDR1 SGDLS and CDR2 YYNGEE come from the germline V gene. Study-level points and caveats: Among CD4+ contracting clones, most were CM and EM, and CD8+ ones EMRA. Prior to infection, memory already included some responding clones, suggesting cross-reactive memory joined.

This TCR derives from an adult woman who had mild COVID-19 (a few samples of this study predate the infection). Cell type and time point are not known. V and J are TRBV9 and TRBJ2-5; D possibly uses TRBD1 or TRBD2 (5 bases each). The sequenced material came from PBMCs or a T cell subset sorted from them (not recorded which). DNA of the CDR3: TGTGCCAGCAGCGTGGGGGAGTTGCTAATAGAGACCCAGTACTTC. Its translation: CASSVGELLIETQYF.